The T cell receptor beta chain under discussion was sequenced for a study of blood T cell repertoires in COVID-19 (dated by TCRdb to the early 2020s). Broadly, across the study: Samples covering the acute and convalescent phases of COVID-19 were provided by collaborators in the United States, Italy and Spain. The prospective study material was composed of cDNA or gDNA derived from T cells, B-cell-depleted T cells, or PBMCs. The dataset comprised deeply sampled blood TCRbeta repertoires from subjects exposed to, actively infected with, or recovered from COVID-19. A freely available public database, intended as a resource for researchers studying the immune response to SARS-CoV-2, is where the repertoires were released. Samples were obtained from the ongoing ImmuneRACE study (first 160 participants) and from 1,254 subjects provided by 6 global collaborators. Nearly every sample came with metadata listing a de-identified subject ID, COVID-19 status, age in years and sex. Where available, HLA class I and class II types were taken from metadata supplied by the sample provider and were not determined by assay-based typing. Overall results and qualifications from the work: The amount of clinical and demographic metadata varied by source and participant and was provided uncurated.

Per the germline V gene, SNHLY is the CDR1 and FYNNEI is the CDR2. The cysteine opens and the phenylalanine closes a CDR3 of 15 amino acids. Just CDR3 DNA is preserved here, 45 bases in frame from base 1. Trimmed from V: 4 bases; trimmed from J: 7 bases; junction bases lacking a gene match: 9. A word on this clone: The antigen it binds to is not known. No base quality information exists; no much larger clone differs at one position.

Collaborating institutions collected whole blood in K2EDTA tubes following their own protocols. Collaborator samples were shipped for TCRbeta analysis as frozen whole blood, isolated PBMCs, or DNA extracted from either sample type. TCRbeta CDR3 regions were amplified from genomic DNA by means of the immunoSEQ Assay, a bias-controlled multiplex PCR. In the original analysis: Within the assay, amplification of reference gene primers was used to estimate how many nucleated cells each sample contained. To quantify the absolute abundance of each unique TCRbeta CDR3 rearrangement, sequence reads were collapsed and filtered. For each sample, productive Simpson clonality was calculated as the square root of Simpson's diversity index over productive rearrangements. TCRdb took this table from immuneACCESS and kept in-frame rearrangements with V and J called. Such tables lack part of the clones; where checked against another copy, unresolved V genes explain under half of the gap, and the rest is unexplained. The DNA gave D and trimming, while V, J and clone size come from that table. Across this sample there are 90,000 to 120,000 clones, with approximately 88% seen only once. Of the sample, 2% to 3% falls within the top ten clones.

The sequence links TRBV2 to TRBJ1-4, with TRBD1 identical over 7 junction bases. This sequence originates from a human donor in a cohort sampled during active COVID-19. The sequenced sample was peripheral blood. The sequenced DNA: TGTGCCAGCAGTGCAGGGGGGACGGGTGCTGAAAAACTGTTTTTT. This codes for CASSAGGTGAEKLFF. Outside the CDR3, residues come from the reference TRBV2 and TRBJ1-4 proteins, so the full variable domain is: EPEVTQTPSHQVTQMGQEVILRCVPISNHLYFYWYRQILGQKVEFLVSFYNNEISEKSEIFDDQFSVERPDGSNFTLKIRSTKLEDSAMYFCASSAGGTGAEKLFFGSGTQLSVL.